This TCR beta chain was documented in a study of radiotherapy plus CTLA-4 blockade in lung cancer. A note on this clone: Its cognate antigen is unknown.

This table comes from immunoSEQ multiplex PCR, and its TCRdb copy is limited to in-frame clones, with some not included. The sample includes about 39,000 clones, 79% of them seen just once. Trimming shortened V by 0 bases and J by 8 bases, and 8 bases separated the two germline ends. This CDR3 has 12 residues. Germline-derived CDR1 and CDR2 are SQVTM and ANQGSEA. Broader study findings: The best prediction of response reportedly came from early blood T cell clone dynamics, with interferon-beta.

The chain links TRBV29-1 to TRBJ2-1; possible D gene TRBD1, 5 bases. The sequence was obtained from a human donor with non-small cell lung cancer that progressed on radiotherapy plus ipilimumab. The sample was peripheral blood, taken from a patient treated with radiotherapy plus ipilimumab. CDR3 region: CSVEDQGDEQFF. The CDR3 nucleotides read TGCAGCGTTGAAGATCAGGGCGATGAGCAGTTCTTC.